What follows are 29 T cell receptor beta chains derived from one specimen sequenced in a study of blood T cells in healthy people across ages. The use of a sample-barcoded 5' primer and a J-beta primer mix characterized a second PCR of about 6 to 12 cycles. TCRdb re-analysed the 5' RACE reads in MiXCR, keeping a single row per CDR3 protein. Of around 580,000 distinct CDR3 sequences detected, around 48% appear once; the ten largest clones hold around 23%. Source material: blood. These receptors were collected from an older man in good health.

This sequence joins TRBV20-1 and TRBJ2-3, with 7 nucleotides matching TRBD1. Germline assignment: CDR1 DFQATT and CDR2 SNEGSKA (reference sequence). J lost 1 base, V lost 6 bases, and 13 bases had no gene match. CDR3 size: 16 residues. The CDR3 sequence is CSAPRQGSLRTDTQYF. The CDR3 coding sequence is TGCAGTGCCCCCCGACAGGGATCTCTTCGCACAGATACGCAGTATTTT.

V usage is TRBV10-3 and J usage is TRBJ2-3; D ambiguous. Trimming shortened V by 6 bases and J by 0 bases, and 7 bases separated the two germline ends. Germline-derived CDR1 and CDR2 are ENHRY and SYGVKD. The CDR3 is made up of 13 amino acids. Here the CDR3 reads CAIRGLSTDTQYF. The CDR3 coding sequence is TGTGCCATCAGAGGGTTGAGCACAGATACGCAGTATTTT.

This clonotype was detected many times. The genes are TRBV6-6 and TRBJ1-6, with D maybe TRBD1 (5 bases). There are 13 residues in the CDR3. The V end was cut by 7 bases, the J end by 11 bases, with 15 bases between. Germline V gene sequence: CDR1 MNHNY, CDR2 SVGAGI (reference sequence). The CDR3 region is CASTPAWGAPLHF. CDR3 nucleotide sequence: TGTGCCAGCACCCCCGCGTGGGGCGCACCCCTCCACTTT.

This clonotype was seen many times. This chain joins TRBV6-5 and TRBJ2-3, with a possible D match to TRBD1 (6 bases). Trimming left V 6 bases short and J 0 bases short, with 13 bases between. The CDR3 runs to 15 residues. The germline CDR1 and CDR2 sequences are MNHEY and SVGAGI. CDR3 DNA sequence: TGTGCCAGCAGGCGACAGGCGACTAGCACAGATACGCAGTATTTT. Its translation: CASRRQATSTDTQYF.

This chain uses TRBV20-1 with TRBJ1-5, with D maybe TRBD1 (6 bases). Between the trimmed V and J ends, which lost 6 bases and 4 bases, there was a span of 16 bases. This CDR3 is built from 14 residues. Germline V gene lookup returns CDR1 DFQATT and CDR2 SNEGSKA (reference sequence). The CDR3 reads CSAPNRERNQPQHF. CDR3 DNA: TGCAGTGCCCCAAACAGGGAGAGGAATCAGCCCCAGCATTTT.

The chain has TRBV9 and TRBJ2-4; D is perhaps TRBD1 or TRBD2 (5 bases each). Germline CDR1 and CDR2: SGDLS and YYNGEE. CDR3 length equals 14 residues. V was pared by 3 bases and J by 5 bases, with 12 bases between. CDR3 DNA: TGTGCCAGCAGCGCCCCCGGGACGGAAAACATTCAGTACTTC. Encoded protein: CASSAPGTENIQYF.

Points on this clonotype: A read error may produce the germline difference seen at one junction end. The V gene is TRBV7-9, the J gene TRBJ2-4, with TRBD2 matching 14 bases. The J call may be mistaken, given a closer DNA end match to TRBJ2-7. The CDR3 totals 15 residues. Looked up from germline, CDR1 is SEHNR and CDR2 is FQNEAQ (reference sequence). CDR3 protein: CARSLRTSGGFEQYF. The CDR3 DNA is TGTGCCCGCAGCTTAAGGACTAGCGGGGGGTTCGAGCAGTACTTC.

This chain connects TRBV24-1 to TRBJ2-7, with D tentatively TRBD2 (5 bases). V was cut by 5 bases and J by 2 bases, with 9 bases left in between. The CDR3 is made up of 13 amino acids. Germline values: CDR1 KGHDR, CDR2 SFDVKD. The CDR3 DNA sequence: TGTGCCACCAGTGGGGAGAGCACCTACGAGCAGTACTTC. Protein product: CATSGESTYEQYF.

The DNA of the CDR3 is TGTGCCAGCAGCAAAAGAACTAGCGGCGTAAGGGAGCAGTACTTC. This encodes CASSKRTSGVREQYF. This rearrangement joins TRBV7-2 to TRBJ2-4; 8 bases line up with TRBD2. The CDR3 consists of 15 residues. Germline CDR1 SGHTA, CDR2 FQGNSA. With V trimmed by 5 bases and J by 13 bases, 16 bases remained unmatched. The full variable domain, with the rest looked up from reference TRBV7-2 and TRBJ2-4, is GAGVSQSPSNKVTEKGKDVELRCDPISGHTALYWYRQSLGQGLEFLIYFQGNSAPDKSGLPSDRFSAERTGGSVSTLTIQRTQQEDSAVYLCASSKRTSGVREQYFGAGTRLSVL.

CDR3 amino acids: CASSRQRQSISNQPQHF. The CDR3, as DNA: TGTGCCAGCTCACGGCAACGGCAATCTATTAGCAATCAGCCCCAGCATTTT. The chain is built from TRBV18 and TRBJ1-5, with D unclear. This CDR3 is 17 amino acids long. Germline lookup yields CDR1 KGHSH and CDR2 LQKENI. V was cut by 4 bases and J by 0 bases, with 16 bases left in between.

There are a few counts of this clonotype. The genes are TRBV7-9 and TRBJ2-3; no definite D call. CDR1 and CDR2 (germline): SEHNR, FQNEAQ (reference sequence). Between the trimmed V and J ends, which lost 3 bases and 0 bases, there was a span of 19 bases. The CDR3 has 18 amino acids. CDR3 region: CASSFIPGDHLSTDTQYF. Written as DNA, the CDR3 is TGTGCCAGCAGCTTTATTCCCGGAGATCACCTCAGCACAGATACGCAGTATTTT. The whole variable domain, remainder taken from reference TRBV7-9 and TRBJ2-3, is DTGVSQNPRHKITKRGQNVTFRCDPISEHNRLYWYRQTLGQGPEFLTYFQNEAQLEKSRLLSDRFSAERPKGSFSTLEIQRTEQGDSAMYLCASSFIPGDHLSTDTQYFGPGTRLTVL.

This rearrangement joins TRBV20-1 to TRBJ2-4, with no clear D. Trimming pared 1 base from V and 0 bases from J, leaving 10 bases between. The germline gives CDR1 DFQATT, CDR2 SNEGSKA (reference sequence). This CDR3 is 15 amino acids long. The CDR3 here is CSARAPTVAKNIQYF. CDR3 bases: TGCAGTGCTAGAGCGCCGACGGTAGCCAAAAACATTCAGTACTTC.

The sample holds a few counts of this clonotype. The chain links TRBV11-2 to TRBJ2-1; 7 nucleotides agree with TRBD2. Germline lookup yields CDR1 SGHAT and CDR2 FQNNGV. This CDR3 comprises 15 residues. Trimming removed 6 bases from V and 7 bases from J; junction bases left unmatched: 12. CDR3 DNA sequence: TGTGCCAGCAGTCCCGGGCAGGGAGGGATTAATGAGCAGTTCTTC. It is translated as CASSPGQGGINEQFF. Full variable domain (outside the CDR3, taken from reference TRBV11-2 and TRBJ2-1): EAGVAQSPRYKIIEKRQSVAFWCNPISGHATLYWYQQILGQGPKLLIQFQNNGVVDDSQLPKDRFSAERLKGVDSTLKIQPAKLEDSAVYLCASSPGQGGINEQFFGPGTRLTVL.

The rearrangement uses TRBV29-1 and TRBJ2-7; 8 bases are shared with TRBD1. The assigned J gene may be wrong: the sequence end matches TRBJ2-5 better. Germline CDR1 and CDR2: SQVTM and ANQGSEA. The CDR3 contains 12 residues. The CDR3 loop is CSVDRAWETQYF. The CDR3, as DNA: TGCAGCGTGGACAGGGCATGGGAGACCCAGTACTTC.

The rearrangement joins TRBV20-1 to TRBJ2-5; D perhaps matches TRBD1 (6 bases). The V end lost 5 bases, the J end lost 5 bases, and 12 bases lay between the germline ends. Germline CDR1 reads DFQATT; CDR2 reads SNEGSKA (reference sequence). CDR3 length equals 12 residues. CDR3 sequence (DNA): TGCAGTGCTCCCACAGGGTCGGAGACCCAGTACTTC. This gives the protein CSAPTGSETQYF.

This clonotype was found a few times. The chain links TRBV10-3 to TRBJ2-3, with unresolved D. Deletions cut 7 bases from V and 3 bases from J, with 5 bases between. The CDR3 runs to 11 residues. Germline assignment: CDR1 ENHRY and CDR2 SYGVKD. CDR3 protein: CAIMETDTQYF. In DNA, the CDR3 is TGTGCCATCATGGAAACAGATACGCAGTATTTT.

The chain carries TRBV7-2 and TRBJ1-4, with D possibly TRBD1 on 6 matching bases. Germline V gives CDR1 SGHTA, CDR2 FQGNSA. This CDR3 is built from 15 residues. Between the trimmed V and J ends, which lost 1 base and 7 bases, there was a span of 13 bases. CDR3 sequence: CASSLVVQGAEKLFF. CDR3 sequence (DNA): TGTGCCAGCAGCTTAGTGGTACAGGGTGCTGAAAAACTGTTTTTT.

The chain links TRBV7-2 to TRBJ2-1, with unresolved D. Per the germline V gene, CDR1 is SGHTA and CDR2 is FQGNSA. V was pared by 1 base and J by 10 bases, with 11 bases between. The CDR3 consists of 13 residues. CDR3 coding DNA: TGTGCCAGCAGCTTAGAGACCCCACGGGAGCAGTTCTTC. Translation: CASSLETPREQFF.

V and J are TRBV7-2 and TRBJ2-5; 7 bases are shared with TRBD2. The length of the CDR3 is 16 residues. The V and J ends lost 4 bases and 3 bases, in that order; junction bases with no gene match: 11. The germline V gene encodes CDR1 SGHTA and CDR2 FQGNSA. The CDR3 is CASSSKGGSAKETQYF. The CDR3 DNA reads as TGTGCCAGCAGCTCCAAAGGCGGGAGCGCTAAAGAGACCCAGTACTTC. Combining the CDR3 with reference TRBV7-2 and TRBJ2-5 gives the whole variable domain GAGVSQSPSNKVTEKGKDVELRCDPISGHTALYWYRQSLGQGLEFLIYFQGNSAPDKSGLPSDRFSAERTGGSVSTLTIQRTQQEDSAVYLCASSSKGGSAKETQYFGPGTRLLVL.

The gene calls are TRBV7-3 and TRBJ2-1; TRBD2 matches at 10 bases. V dropped 6 bases and J dropped 4; count of bases not matched to a gene: 9. The CDR3 spans 16 residues. Germline loops: CDR1 SGHTA, CDR2 FQGTGA. CDR3 in DNA: TGTGCCAGCAGGAAAGGGGTGACTAGCGGGTACAATGAGCAGTTCTTC. Translation: CASRKGVTSGYNEQFF.

This clonotype was observed a few times. This chain links TRBV18 with TRBJ2-4, with D uncertain. This CDR3 has 14 residues. V dropped 6 bases and J dropped 0 bases, with 9 bases sitting between them. The germline gives CDR1 KGHSH, CDR2 LQKENI. In nucleotides, the CDR3 is TGTGCCAGCTCCAGCGACTTAGCCAAAAACATTCAGTACTTC. This translates into CASSSDLAKNIQYF.

V usage is TRBV2 and J usage is TRBJ2-1; tentative D call: TRBD2 (5 bases). CDR1 SNHLY and CDR2 FYNNEI come from the germline V gene. This CDR3 has 17 amino acids. The V end was cut by 4 bases, the J end by 10 bases, with 26 bases between. CDR3 bases: TGTGCCAGCAGTGGGGGTTCGGGGATCCCTCCAATCGGCGAGCAGTTCTTC. Translation gives CASSGGSGIPPIGEQFF.

The chain links TRBV12-3 or TRBV12-4 to TRBJ2-1; D possibly matches TRBD1 or TRBD2 (5 bases each). Trimming stripped 8 bases from V and 0 bases from J, with 8 bases between. This CDR3 spans 13 amino acids. Here the CDR3 reads CASWGSSYNEQFF. The CDR3 coding sequence is TGTGCCAGCTGGGGGTCCTCCTACAATGAGCAGTTCTTC.

The chain has TRBV12-3 or TRBV12-4 and TRBJ1-2; perhaps TRBD1 as D (6 bases). The V end was cut by 7 bases, the J end by 4 bases, with 13 bases between. This CDR3 is 13 amino acids long. CDR3 amino acids: CASTNGQTYGYTF. The CDR3 DNA reads as TGTGCCAGCACTAACGGACAGACCTATGGCTACACCTTC.

V and J are TRBV6-6 and TRBJ1-6; possibly TRBD1 for D (5 bases). V was clipped by 4 bases and J by 6 bases, with 19 bases between them. The CDR3 extends over 17 amino acids. Per germline, CDR1 MNHNY and CDR2 SVGAGI (reference sequence). CDR3 bases: TGTGCCAGCAGTTGGGTCGAGGGGCCTTACCTTAATTCACCCCTCCACTTT. Translated: CASSWVEGPYLNSPLHF.

The chain has TRBV12-3 or TRBV12-4 and TRBJ2-5; 7 bases are a match to TRBD2. There are 15 residues in the CDR3. The ends lost 3 bases at V and 5 bases at J; junction bases unmatched: 9. The CDR3, as DNA: TGTGCCAGCAGTTTGGCGGGAGAGGTACCCGAGACCCAGTACTTC. It translates to CASSLAGEVPETQYF.

This clonotype showed up many times. The CDR3 sequence: CASSLDPSSYEQYF. The CDR3 DNA reads as TGTGCCAGCAGCTTAGATCCTAGCTCCTACGAGCAGTACTTC. This chain connects TRBV7-2 to TRBJ2-7; D unclear. The germline V gene has CDR1 SGHTA and CDR2 FQGNSA. The V end lost 1 base, the J end lost 0 bases, and 7 bases lay between the germline ends. The CDR3 runs to 14 residues.

The V and J genes are TRBV28 and TRBJ1-1, with D uncertain. CDR3 length equals 11 residues. Germline assignment: CDR1 MDHEN and CDR2 SYDVKM. Trimming cost V 8 bases and J 9 bases, with 13 bases left between them. In DNA form, the CDR3 reads TGTGCCAGCGAAGGAACAGAAAAAGCTTTCTTT. This codes for CASEGTEKAFF.

J is TRBJ2-7 and V is TRBV20-1, with D maybe TRBD2 (6 bases). V lost 3 bases and J lost 2, with 14 bases in between. CDR3 length equals 14 residues. The germline gives CDR1 DFQATT, CDR2 SNEGSKA (reference sequence). The CDR3 DNA reads TGCAGTGCTAGGGATTCGGGAGCCCCCTACGAGCAGTACTTC. Residues: CSARDSGAPYEQYF.